This T cell receptor beta chain was recovered during a study of Graves' ophthalmopathy and Graves' hyperthyroidism. Amplification of TCR beta CDR3 regions used RNA transcripts. HTBI primers were employed in first-round RT-PCR, then a second-round multiplex PCR followed. TCRdb independently ran MiXCR on the multiplex PCR reads; one entry per CDR3 protein. The sample yields 150,000 to 200,000 distinct CDR3 sequences, 39% seen once. Study-level results: Cross-validated, the 13-signature model showed 87.88%/81.08% sensitivity/specificity, and 80%/75% in the test set.

A remark on this clonotype: Its antigen is still unknown.

The germline gives CDR1 SEHNR, CDR2 FQNEAQ (reference sequence). The CDR3 length is 14 residues. V shed 5 bases and J shed 3 bases, with 13 bases lying between them. The sequenced material came from peripheral blood. The receptor was derived from a man under 40 with Graves' ophthalmopathy. V gene TRBV7-9 combines with J gene TRBJ2-5; tentative D call: TRBD2 (5 bases). CDR3 residues: CASSPLGREETQYF. The CDR3 coding sequence is TGTGCCAGCAGCCCACTCGGGCGGGAAGAGACCCAGTACTTC.